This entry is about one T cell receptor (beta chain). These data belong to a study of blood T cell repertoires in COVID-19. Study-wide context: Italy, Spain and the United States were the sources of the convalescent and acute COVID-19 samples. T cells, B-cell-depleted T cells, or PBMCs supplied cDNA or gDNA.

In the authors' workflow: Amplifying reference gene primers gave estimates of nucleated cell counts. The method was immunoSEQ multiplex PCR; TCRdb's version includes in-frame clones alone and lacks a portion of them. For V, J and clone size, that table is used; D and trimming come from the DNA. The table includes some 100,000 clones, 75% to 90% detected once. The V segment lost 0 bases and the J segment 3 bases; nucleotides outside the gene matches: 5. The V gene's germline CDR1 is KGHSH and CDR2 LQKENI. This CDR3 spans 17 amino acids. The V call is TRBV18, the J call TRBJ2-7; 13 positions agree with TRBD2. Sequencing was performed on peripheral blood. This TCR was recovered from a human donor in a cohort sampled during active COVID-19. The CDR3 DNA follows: TGTGCCAGCTCACCACCTGGACTAGCGGGAGCTCACTACGAGCAGTACTTC. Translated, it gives CASSPPGLAGAHYEQYF.